These T cell receptor beta chains were read from a single sample in a study of long-term antiretroviral therapy in people with HIV. Generated by immunoSEQ multiplex PCR, the TCRdb table keeps only in-frame clones and is missing some. Here the sample spans about 43,000 clones, 94% being singletons. Specimen: unsorted PBMCs, collected roughly 9.4 years after starting antiretroviral therapy. All receptors come from a man aged 30 to 39 with HIV. Each CDR3 is given with its conserved first and last residue. The D gene is left open where the match is weak. Size tells how often a clone was seen (once, few, many) or the class of an expanded clone, and some rows leave it out.

V	D	J	size	DNA	CDR3
TRBV2	TRBD1	TRBJ1-1	.	TGTGCCAGCAGTATCTTAACAGGGGGAGCTTTCTTT	CASSILTGGAFF
TRBV5-1	.	TRBJ1-4	.	TGCGCCAGCCGGACAGACCCTAATGAAAAACTGTTTTTT	CASRTDPNEKLFF
TRBV28	.	TRBJ1-5	.	TGTGCCAGTACTACAGGCTGGGGCCAGCCCCAGCATTTT	CASTTGWGQPQHF
TRBV7-9	.	TRBJ2-3	.	TGTGCCAGCAGCTTAGACAGCTTAAACACAGATACGCAGTATTTT	CASSLDSLNTDTQYF
TRBV2	TRBD1	TRBJ1-1	.	TGTGCCAGCAGTCAACAGGGGGCGCGTCGGATGAACACTGAAGCTTTCTTT	CASSQQGARRMNTEAFF
TRBV5-8	.	TRBJ1-4	.	TGTGCCAGCAGCTACCTCGAGGGGGGCATTACTGAAAAACTGTTTTTT	CASSYLEGGITEKLFF
TRBV7-2	.	TRBJ1-3	.	TGTGCCAGCAGCTTAGGGGAGGGGGGACGTAACACCATATATTTT	CASSLGEGGRNTIYF
TRBV5-1	.	TRBJ2-3	.	TGCGCCAGCGGACAGCAAGATACGCAGTATTTT	CASGQQDTQYF
TRBV7-2	.	TRBJ1-6	.	TGTGCCAGCAGCTCCTCAATGAATTCACCCCTCCACTTT	CASSSSMNSPLHF
TRBV9	.	TRBJ2-1	.	TGTGCCAGCAGCGTAGTTGGGGCAAGGGAGTACAATGAGCAGTTCTTC	CASSVVGAREYNEQFF
TRBV4-1	.	TRBJ2-3	.	TGCGCCAGCAGCCAAGATGGCTTTCCAGATACGCAGTATTTT	CASSQDGFPDTQYF
TRBV7-2	.	TRBJ1-5	once	TGTGCCAGCAGCTTAGGTTACGGGCCCCAGCATTTT	CASSLGYGPQHF
TRBV5-1	TRBD2	TRBJ2-1	once	TGCGCCAGCAGCTGGGGGAGGGCTAGCGGCTTGCTTAGGGACAATGAGCAGTTCTTC	CASSWGRASGLLRDNEQFF
TRBV5-1	.	TRBJ2-7	.	TGCGCCAGCAGCTTGGATGGTTGGGGGGCCTCCTCCTACGAGCAGTACTTC	CASSLDGWGASSYEQYF
TRBV2	.	TRBJ1-2	.	TGTGCCAGCAGTGAACGGGTTTCCTATGGCTACACCTTC	CASSERVSYGYTF
TRBV6-5	.	TRBJ1-2	.	TGTGCCAGCAGTTCACAAGATTTAGGCTATGGCTACACCTTC	CASSSQDLGYGYTF
TRBV6-1	.	TRBJ2-1	.	TGTGCCAGCAGAGGACTGACTAGAAGGGATGAGCAGTTCTTC	CASRGLTRRDEQFF
TRBV6-1	.	TRBJ1-5	.	TGTGCCAGCAGTGAAGCCATAAGCAGGGTGTTATGGAATCAGCCCCAGCATTTT	CASSEAISRVLWNQPQHF
TRBV6-1	.	TRBJ1-5	.	TGTGCCACCTCAGGCCAGGGAACCCAGCATTTT	CATSGQGTQHF
TRBV30	TRBD1	TRBJ2-2	.	TGTGCCTGGAGCCACAACACAGGGGCCGGGGAGCTGTTTTTT	CAWSHNTGAGELFF
TRBV6-4	TRBD2	TRBJ2-1	.	TGTGCCAGCAGTGCTTCCCGGACTAGTCCCTACAATGAGCAGTTCTTC	CASSASRTSPYNEQFF
TRBV19	.	TRBJ1-5	once	TGTGCCAGTAAAAACAGGGAATATAGCAATCAGCCCCAGCATTTT	CASKNREYSNQPQHF